The rows below give T cell receptor beta chains drawn from one sample of a study of regulatory T cells in long-lasting Graves disease. TCRdb re-derived calls from the multiplex PCR reads in MiXCR, one entry per CDR3 protein. The sample gives roughly 350,000 distinct CDR3 sequences, roughly 16% of which show up once; 20% is in the top ten. These data were also reused for a study on T cells in Graves' hyperthyroidism and ophthalmopathy.

The sample here was peripheral blood mononuclear cells (PBMCs), taken at new diagnosis, from a patient treated with antithyroid drugs. These TCRs come from a woman aged 18-30 years with Graves disease. Each CDR3 is given without its conserved first and last residue. Some rows have no size entry. The others give once, few or many, or a class for an expanded clone.

>TRBV5-6|TRBJ1-2|.
ASSPDPPLNYGYT
>TRBV5-1|TRBJ1-1|many
ASTPAQGNTEAF
>TRBV2|TRBJ2-7|many
ASTRGGGYEQY
>TRBV6-2/TRBV6-3|TRBJ2-7|.
ASRTGLAGVSYEQY
>TRBV29-1|TRBJ1-2|.
SVETGYGYT
>TRBV2|TRBJ1-4|many
ASSGGSKLF
>TRBV12-3/TRBV12-4|TRBJ1-1|many
ASSSSMGGLRILMNTEAF
>TRBV5-1|TRBJ2-5|.
ASSMRTGAQETQY
>TRBV27|TRBJ2-1|many
ASSLWGTSEGAEQF
>TRBV29-1|TRBJ2-2|.
SVGKNRGRPTGELF
>TRBV7-9|TRBJ2-5|few
ASSSTGTGEETQY
>TRBV6-1|TRBJ2-1|many
ASSKLASGEQF
>TRBV2|TRBJ1-3|.
ASRMGFDRSGNTIY
>TRBV6-1|TRBJ1-1|few
ASSVGQGEFEAF
>TRBV12-3/TRBV12-4|TRBJ2-7|many
ASSPGGTGGYEQY
>TRBV4-2|TRBJ2-1|few
ASSQDPQGDNEQF
>TRBV5-1|TRBJ2-1|many
ASSYGTESSYNEQF
>TRBV24-1|TRBJ2-6|.
ATSDPQGGSGANVLT
>TRBV6-6|TRBJ2-5|few
ASSYSIRSGSETQY
>TRBV12-3/TRBV12-4|TRBJ1-5|many
ASSSKGRGNQPQH
>TRBV30|TRBJ2-2|many
AWSFSGRDLGELF
>TRBV5-1|TRBJ2-3|.
ASSLGEDPLNTQY
>TRBV20-1|TRBJ2-3|.
SARIGIADTQY
>TRBV7-3|TRBJ1-1|many
ASSKQGGLNTEAF
>TRBV18|TRBJ1-2|many
ASSPPRTGGLGYT
>TRBV24-1|TRBJ2-5|few
ASASGGTLVETQY
>TRBV28|TRBJ2-3|.
ASSLTGGVADTQY
>TRBV29-1|TRBJ1-1|.
SVWTGTTEAF
>TRBV12-3/TRBV12-4|TRBJ1-1|many
ASSLVGGSNTEAF
>TRBV13|TRBJ2-5|many
ASSILDSQETQY
>TRBV7-9|TRBJ2-7|.
ASQGGWSYEQY
>TRBV2|TRBJ2-6|many
ASSHRGSGGANVLT
>TRBV28|TRBJ2-1|.
ASSPPQTSGNNEQF
>TRBV4-1|TRBJ1-2|.
ASSQAGAGANYGYT
>TRBV29-1|TRBJ2-7|.
SAGGASSNSEQY
>TRBV6-1|TRBJ1-2|many
ASSERTGGDYGYT
>TRBV2|TRBJ1-6|many
ASSEEGGYNSPLH
>TRBV4-2|TRBJ2-5|once
ASSQDQGAETQY
>TRBV6-1|TRBJ2-6|.
ASSPGWDSFSGANVLT
>TRBV30|TRBJ1-4|many
AWGPGTVDEKLF
>TRBV6-1|TRBJ1-5|many
ASSEAPGGYRNQPQH
>TRBV3-1|TRBJ2-1|many
ASSLREGYNEQF
>TRBV4-1|TRBJ1-1|.
ASSRPGTGTGAF
>TRBV24-1|TRBJ2-3|many
ATSDFEGDTQY